This T cell receptor (beta chain) is drawn from a study of OX40 agonist ivuxolimab in advanced cancers. About this clone: Its antigen remains unknown.

Here immunoSEQ multiplex PCR was the method, and the copy in TCRdb shows in-frame clones only, minus some. There are approximately 58,000 clones in the sample; over 75% occur only once, and approximately 3.5% lies in the top ten. Findings and caveats of the study: CD8+ T cells averaged more expanded clones than CD4+. The study observed clonal expansion of CD4+ and CD8+ blood T cells by week 6 at 0.1 to 3.0 mg/kg.

The germline V gene encodes CDR1 WNHNN and CDR2 SYGVQD (reference sequence). Trimming removed 0 bases from V and 2 bases from J, with 7 bases in between. The length of the CDR3 is 14 residues. The J gene is TRBJ2-5, the V gene TRBV10-1; D is uncertain. This receptor was identified in an adult with an advanced solid tumor such as melanoma, head and neck, liver or kidney cancer. The specimen comprised CD4+ or CD8+ T cells sorted from blood, sampled in a trial of the OX40 agonist ivuxolimab. DNA of the CDR3: TGCGCCAGCAGTGAGTCTTCCCAACAAGAGACCCAGTACTTC. Translating gives CASSESSQQETQYF.